Each of the 30 T cell receptor beta chains below was sequenced from the same sample in a study of T cell responses to AZD1222 COVID-19 vaccine. The assay was immunoSEQ multiplex PCR, and TCRdb's table has in-frame clones only and misses some. The data hold some 54,000 clones, with around nine tenths observed a single time. The sequencing used peripheral blood, collected on day 0 of AZD1222 vaccination. Receptor source: an adult in good health.

The chain recombines TRBV5-8 with TRBJ1-5; TRBD1 might be the D (5 bases). V lost 5 bases and J 4 bases, leaving 16 bases between the germline ends. Germline V gene data show CDR1 as SGHTS and CDR2 as YDEGEE. CDR3 length: 15 amino acids. The DNA of the CDR3 is TGTGCCAGCAGTTACCGGGACGGACGAAATCAGCCCCAGCATTTT. Translation: CASSYRDGRNQPQHF.

CDR3 in amino acids: CASSEGWMDTIYF. CDR3 nucleotides: TGCGCCAGCAGCGAGGGGTGGATGGACACCATATATTTT. The genes are TRBV5-1 and TRBJ1-3, with TRBD1 as a possible D gene (5 bases). V shed 4 bases and J shed 8 bases, with 13 bases lying between them. The CDR3 is 13 residues long. The germline V gene has CDR1 SGHRS and CDR2 YFSETQ. Variable domain in full (rest from reference TRBV5-1 and TRBJ1-3): KAGVTQTPRYLIKTRGQQVTLSCSPISGHRSVSWYQQTPGQGLQFLFEYFSETQRNKGNFPGRFSGRQFSNSRSEMNVSTLELGDSALYLCASSEGWMDTIYFGEGSWLTVV.

The genes are TRBV6-1 and TRBJ1-5; D remains unclear. V shed 3 bases and J shed 0 bases, with 12 bases lying between them. Per germline, CDR1 MNHNS and CDR2 SASEGT. This CDR3 is 16 amino acids long. CDR3 nucleotides: TGTGCCAGCAGTGAGAACCGGGGAAGTAGCAATCAGCCCCAGCATTTT. The encoded protein is CASSENRGSSNQPQHF.

This clone occurred a few times. The gene calls are TRBV30 and TRBJ1-2; D perhaps matches TRBD1 (5 bases). The germline V gene encodes CDR1 GTSNPN and CDR2 SVGIG (reference sequence). V shed 0 bases and J shed 5 bases, with 7 bases lying between them. The CDR3 contains 12 residues. CDR3 nucleotides: TGTGCCTGGAGTGTTTGGGGGTATGGCTACACCTTC. It specifies CAWSVWGYGYTF.

The count of this clone is one. The chain joins TRBV7-9 to TRBJ2-7; TRBD2 matches at 8 bases. The germline V gene has CDR1 SEHNR and CDR2 FQNEAQ (reference sequence). CDR3 length: 13 residues. The V segment lost 7 bases and the J segment 6 bases; nucleotides outside the gene matches: 8. The CDR3 protein is CASIPAGGLEQYF. DNA of the CDR3: TGTGCCAGCATCCCCGCGGGGGGCCTCGAGCAGTACTTC.

The chain has TRBV5-4 and TRBJ2-5, with D maybe TRBD1 (6 bases). The V and J ends lost 5 bases and 1 base respectively, with 12 bases between them. The CDR3 covers 14 residues. Germline V lookup: CDR1 SGHNT, CDR2 YYREEE (reference sequence). CDR3 nucleotide sequence: TGTGCCAGCAGTGTGAGAGGGGGCCAAGAGACCCAGTACTTC. Translated: CASSVRGGQETQYF.

The chain couples TRBV5-1 to TRBJ1-5; a weak D match, TRBD1 (5 bases). Germline V lookup: CDR1 SGHRS, CDR2 YFSETQ. Trimming stripped 2 bases from V and 6 bases from J, with 24 bases between. CDR3 length equals 18 residues. CDR3 region: CASSFFIQAPIVCQPQHF. In DNA form, the CDR3 reads TGCGCCAGCAGCTTCTTCATACAGGCGCCAATTGTCTGTCAGCCCCAGCATTTT.

This clone was observed a handful of times. The chain couples TRBV3-1 (or the pseudogene TRBV3-2) to TRBJ2-2; no reliable D call. CDR3 length: 16 residues. Trimming stripped 4 bases from V and 3 bases from J, with 15 bases between. Germline V gives CDR1 LGHDT, CDR2 YNNKEL (reference sequence). CDR3: CASSPRRQLDTGELFF. Here the CDR3 DNA reads TGTGCCAGCAGCCCACGGCGGCAGTTAGACACCGGGGAGCTGTTTTTT.

The chain couples TRBV19 to TRBJ1-3; no clear D. V was trimmed by 9 bases and J by 0 bases, leaving 18 bases between them. CDR1 and CDR2 from the germline V gene are LNHDA and SQIVND (reference sequence). The CDR3 is made up of 16 amino acids. In DNA, the CDR3 is TGTGCCAGCTTTGCAGTCGAGGCAAACTCTGGAAACACCATATATTTT. It is translated as CASFAVEANSGNTIYF.

The chain carries TRBV9 and TRBJ2-2; D unclear. The CDR3 totals 14 residues. Deletions cut 6 bases from V and 7 bases from J, with 16 bases between. Germline V CDR1 and CDR2: SGDLS, YYNGEE. This CDR3 reads CASTTGPVGGELFF. DNA for the CDR3: TGTGCCAGCACCACCGGGCCGGTGGGCGGGGAGCTGTTTTTT.

This chain links TRBV7-8 with TRBJ2-7; the match to TRBD1 covers 8 bases. Per germline, CDR1 SGHVS and CDR2 FQNEAQ. This CDR3 has 13 amino acids. With 1 base clipped from V and 6 bases from J, the junction kept 2 bases outside the gene matches. The CDR3 sequence: CASSLGTGFEQYF. CDR3 nucleotide sequence: TGTGCCAGCAGCTTAGGGACAGGGTTCGAGCAGTACTTC.

In nucleotides, the CDR3 is TGTGCCAGCAGTTTAGGACAAACCTACGAGCAGTACTTC. It yields the protein CASSLGQTYEQYF. The chain carries TRBV12-3 or TRBV12-4 and TRBJ2-7; no firm D call. Trimming left V 1 base short and J 2 bases short, with 6 bases between. This CDR3 is 13 amino acids long.

V usage is TRBV4-3 and J usage is TRBJ2-3, with D perhaps TRBD1 or TRBD2 (6 bases each). The CDR3 totals 16 residues. V lost 0 bases and J lost 3, with 13 bases in between. CDR1 LGHNA and CDR2 YSLEER come from the germline V gene. In nucleotides, the CDR3 is TGCGCCAGCAGCCAAGATTATAGAGGGGGGACAGATACGCAGTATTTT. Amino acids: CASSQDYRGGTDTQYF.

V is TRBV3-1 (or the pseudogene TRBV3-2) and J is TRBJ1-1; TRBD1 aligns across 9 bases. Looked up from germline, CDR1 is LGHDT and CDR2 is YNNKEL (reference sequence). Unmatched junction bases numbered 7, after V lost 4 bases and J lost 4 bases. CDR3 size: 15 residues. Here the CDR3 DNA reads TGTGCCAGCAGCCCACAGGGGGCGAGGTTCACTGAAGCTTTCTTT. Its protein product is CASSPQGARFTEAFF.

The chain has TRBV18 and TRBJ1-3; 9 bases fit TRBD1. Trimming took 1 base from V and 2 from J; bases not matched to a gene: 9. The CDR3 consists of 18 residues. The V gene's germline CDR1 is KGHSH and CDR2 LQKENI. DNA for the CDR3: TGTGCCAGCTCACCACGCTGGGAACAGGGGGCCACTGGAAACACCATATATTTT. Amino acids: CASSPRWEQGATGNTIYF.

This clone was recorded only once. The chain joins TRBV6-2 or TRBV6-3 to TRBJ1-5; 7 nucleotides agree with TRBD1. This CDR3 has 16 residues. The germline gives CDR1 MNHEY, CDR2 SVGEGT. The ends lost 1 base at V and 5 bases at J; junction bases unmatched: 8. The CDR3 region has the DNA TGTGCCAGCAGTTACTTCCCCGACAGGGTGTATCAGCCCCAGCATTTT. It yields the protein CASSYFPDRVYQPQHF.

A few counts support this clone. The chain links TRBV13 to TRBJ2-7, with TRBD1 matching 8 bases. V lost 3 bases, J lost 2 bases, and 6 bases stayed unmatched. The CDR3 has 15 residues. The germline V gene encodes CDR1 PRHDT and CDR2 FYEKMQ (reference sequence). Here the CDR3 DNA reads TGTGCCAGCAGCTTCGGACAGGGAGAGACCTACGAGCAGTACTTC. Translating gives CASSFGQGETYEQYF.

V and J are TRBV6-5 and TRBJ2-1; possible D gene TRBD1, 7 bases. V dropped 4 bases and J dropped 2 bases, with 15 bases sitting between them. The length of the CDR3 is 16 residues. The germline V gene encodes CDR1 MNHEY and CDR2 SVGAGI. CDR3 nucleotide sequence: TGTGCCAGCAGTTCTAGGACAGGAGGGGCCTACAATGAGCAGTTCTTC. Translating gives CASSSRTGGAYNEQFF.

This chain connects TRBV4-3 to TRBJ1-6, with D perhaps TRBD1 (5 bases). V lost 7 bases, J lost 4 bases, and 14 bases lay in between. Germline assignment: CDR1 LGHNA and CDR2 YSLEER. The CDR3 is 15 residues long. CDR3 protein: CASTPGMGYNSPLHF. CDR3 coding DNA: TGCGCCAGCACACCAGGGATGGGGTATAATTCACCCCTCCACTTT.

This clone was recorded once. The J gene is TRBJ2-7, the V gene TRBV6-5; TRBD2 matches at 10 bases. The CDR3 length is 13 residues. V gave up 8 bases and J gave up 2 bases; unmatched junction bases: 3. From germline, CDR1 is MNHEY and CDR2 SVGAGI. In nucleotides, the CDR3 is TGTGCCAGCCAAGCGGGGGGGCCCTACGAGCAGTACTTC. Protein sequence: CASQAGGPYEQYF.

The rearrangement joins TRBV7-2 to TRBJ2-1; D is possibly TRBD1 (6 bases). This CDR3 has 16 amino acids. Trimming stripped 5 bases from V and 2 bases from J, with 16 bases between. Germline CDR1 SGHTA, CDR2 FQGNSA. The CDR3 sequence is CASSPHRARAYNEQFF. The CDR3 DNA reads TGTGCCAGCAGCCCACACAGGGCAAGGGCCTACAATGAGCAGTTCTTC.

The chain is built from TRBV7-6 and TRBJ2-1, with 9 nucleotides matching TRBD2. The J segment lost 8 bases and the V segment lost 4 bases, leaving 9 bases of the junction unmatched. The CDR3 is 15 amino acids. Germline CDR1 and CDR2: SGHVS and FNYEAQ. CDR3 protein: CASSWLAGGPDEQFF. The CDR3 DNA follows: TGTGCCAGCAGCTGGCTTGCGGGGGGGCCGGATGAGCAGTTCTTC. Variable domain in full (rest from reference TRBV7-6 and TRBJ2-1): GAGVSQSPRYKVTKRGQDVALRCDPISGHVSLYWYRQALGQGPEFLTYFNYEAQQDKSGLPNDRFSAERPEGSISTLTIQRTEQRDSAMYRCASSWLAGGPDEQFFGPGTRLTVL.

The V gene is TRBV7-3, the J gene TRBJ2-7; no firm D call. CDR1 is SGHTA and CDR2 is FQGTGA in the germline V gene. V was pared by 5 bases and J by 2 bases, with 10 bases between. The CDR3 runs 13 residues. The chain's CDR3 is CASSQDGTYEQYF. As DNA, the CDR3 is TGTGCCAGCAGCCAAGACGGAACCTACGAGCAGTACTTC.

The chain combines TRBV2 with TRBJ1-5; no firm D call. CDR1 SNHLY and CDR2 FYNNEI come from the germline V gene. The CDR3 has 15 residues. V gave up 2 bases and J gave up 11 bases, with 19 bases separating them. In DNA form, the CDR3 reads TGTGCCAGCAGTGAATGGTCGCTGGGAAGAGGGACCCAGCATTTT. Residues: CASSEWSLGRGTQHF.

This clone appeared a few times. The chain employs TRBV5-1 and TRBJ1-1; no clear D gene. Germline CDR1 SGHRS, CDR2 YFSETQ. Trimming took 0 bases from V and 6 from J, leaving 12 bases between them. The CDR3 is made up of 14 amino acids. CDR3 amino acids: CASSLAGTAAEAFF. The DNA for the CDR3 is TGCGCCAGCAGCTTGGCCGGAACAGCAGCTGAAGCTTTCTTT. The full variable domain, in which reference TRBV5-1 and TRBJ1-1 provide the parts outside the CDR3, is KAGVTQTPRYLIKTRGQQVTLSCSPISGHRSVSWYQQTPGQGLQFLFEYFSETQRNKGNFPGRFSGRQFSNSRSEMNVSTLELGDSALYLCASSLAGTAAEAFFGQGTRLTVV.

The chain carries TRBV5-6 and TRBJ2-3; D is unclear. V was clipped by 3 bases and J by 5 bases, with 7 bases between them. Germline CDR1 SGHDT, CDR2 YYEEEE. This CDR3 comprises 12 residues. CDR3 region: CASSWLVDTQYF. The CDR3 DNA reads as TGTGCCAGCAGCTGGTTGGTAGATACGCAGTATTTT.

V usage is TRBV10-3 and J usage is TRBJ1-2; 7 positions agree with TRBD1. After removal of 4 bases from V and 7 bases from J, the junction contained 9 bases not matched to a gene. The CDR3 runs 14 residues. Germline CDR1 reads ENHRY; CDR2 reads SYGVKD. The CDR3 loop is CAISADRKSGGYTF. CDR3 nucleotides: TGTGCCATCAGTGCGGACAGGAAAAGCGGTGGCTACACCTTC.

This clone was detected once. This rearrangement joins TRBV6-5 to TRBJ1-1; D is unclear. The CDR3 runs to 13 residues. V was pared by 11 bases and J by 1 base, with 14 bases between. Germline V gene data show CDR1 as MNHEY and CDR2 as SVGAGI. The CDR3 coding sequence is TGTGCCGTGGGTCGGGGTTGGAACACTGAAGCTTTCTTT. Encoded protein: CAVGRGWNTEAFF.

V is TRBV27 and J is TRBJ1-2; D perhaps matches TRBD1 (5 bases). Deletions cut 10 bases from V and 4 bases from J, with 13 bases between. CDR1 MNHEY and CDR2 SMNVEV come from the germline V gene (reference sequence). CDR3 length equals 12 residues. The CDR3 region has the DNA TGTGCCACCTCGGAAAGGGGCTATGGCTACACCTTC. It yields the protein CATSERGYGYTF.

The chain is built from TRBV3-1 (or the pseudogene TRBV3-2) and TRBJ2-3; the match to TRBD1 covers 10 bases. Losses at the gene ends were 4 bases for V and 5 bases for J; bases not matched to a gene: 6. CDR1 is LGHDT, CDR2 YNNKEL, per germline (reference sequence). CDR3 size: 15 residues. The CDR3 spells CASSPRDRGGDTQYF. The CDR3 nucleotides read TGTGCCAGCAGCCCCCGGGACAGGGGTGGAGATACGCAGTATTTT.